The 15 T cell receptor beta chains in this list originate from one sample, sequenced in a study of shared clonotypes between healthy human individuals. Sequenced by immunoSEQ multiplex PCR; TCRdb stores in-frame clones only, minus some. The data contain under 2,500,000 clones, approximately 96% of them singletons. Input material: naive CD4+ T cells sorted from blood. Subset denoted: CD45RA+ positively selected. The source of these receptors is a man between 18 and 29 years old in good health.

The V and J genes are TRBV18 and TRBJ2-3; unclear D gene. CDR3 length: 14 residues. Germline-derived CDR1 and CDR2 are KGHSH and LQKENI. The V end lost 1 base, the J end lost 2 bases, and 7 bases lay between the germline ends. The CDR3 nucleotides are TGTGCCAGCTCACCACAGCGAACCACAGATACGCAGTATTTT. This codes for CASSPQRTTDTQYF.

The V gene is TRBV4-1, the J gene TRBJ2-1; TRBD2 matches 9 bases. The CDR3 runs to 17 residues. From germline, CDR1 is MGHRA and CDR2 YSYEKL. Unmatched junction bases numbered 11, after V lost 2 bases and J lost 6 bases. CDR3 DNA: TGCGCCAGCAGCCAACTACTAACAGGCGGGAGGGTCAATGAGCAGTTCTTC. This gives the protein CASSQLLTGGRVNEQFF.

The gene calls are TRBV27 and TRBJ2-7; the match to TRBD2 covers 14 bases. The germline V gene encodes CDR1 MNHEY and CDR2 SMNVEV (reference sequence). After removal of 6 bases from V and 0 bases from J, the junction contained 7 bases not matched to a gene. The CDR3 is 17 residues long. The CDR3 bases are TGTGCCAGCAGAGTCGGGACTAGCGGGAGTGGCTCCTACGAGCAGTACTTC. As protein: CASRVGTSGSGSYEQYF.

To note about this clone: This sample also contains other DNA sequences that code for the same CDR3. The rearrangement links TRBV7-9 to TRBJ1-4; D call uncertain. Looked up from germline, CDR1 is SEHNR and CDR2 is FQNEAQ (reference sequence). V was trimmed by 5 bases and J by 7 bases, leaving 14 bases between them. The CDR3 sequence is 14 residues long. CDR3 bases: TGTGCCAGCAGCCTGAGGACTGAGACTGAAAAACTGTTTTTT. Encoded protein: CASSLRTETEKLFF.

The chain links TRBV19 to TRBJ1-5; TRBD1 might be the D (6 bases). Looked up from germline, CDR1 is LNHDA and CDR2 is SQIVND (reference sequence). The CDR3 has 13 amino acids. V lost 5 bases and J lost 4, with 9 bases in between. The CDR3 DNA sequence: TGTGCCAGTAGTCCCGACAGGAATCAGCCCCAGCATTTT. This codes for CASSPDRNQPQHF.

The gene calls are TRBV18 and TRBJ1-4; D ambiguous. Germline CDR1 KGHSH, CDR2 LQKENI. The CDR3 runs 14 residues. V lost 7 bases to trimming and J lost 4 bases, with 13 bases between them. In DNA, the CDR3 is TGTGCCAGCTGTCCGGGGTCTTGTAATGAAAAACTGTTTTTT. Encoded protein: CASCPGSCNEKLFF. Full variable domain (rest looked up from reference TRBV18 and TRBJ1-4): NAGVMQNPRHLVRRRGQEARLRCSPMKGHSHVYWYRQLPEEGLKFMVYLQKENIIDESGMPKERFSAEFPKEGPSILRIQQVVRGDSAAYFCASCPGSCNEKLFFGSGTQLSVL.

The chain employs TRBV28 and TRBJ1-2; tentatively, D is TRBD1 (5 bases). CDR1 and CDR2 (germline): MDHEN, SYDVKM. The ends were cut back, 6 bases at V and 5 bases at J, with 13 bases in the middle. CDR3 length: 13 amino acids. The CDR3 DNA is TGTGCCAGCAGCACCCCAGGGCGGTATGGCTACACCTTC. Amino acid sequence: CASSTPGRYGYTF.

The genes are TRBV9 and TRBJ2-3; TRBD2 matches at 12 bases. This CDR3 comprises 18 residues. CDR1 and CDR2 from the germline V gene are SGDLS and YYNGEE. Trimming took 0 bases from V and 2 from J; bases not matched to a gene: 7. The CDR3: CASSVEGLAGGNTDTQYF. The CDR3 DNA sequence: TGTGCCAGCAGCGTAGAGGGTCTAGCGGGGGGGAACACAGATACGCAGTATTTT. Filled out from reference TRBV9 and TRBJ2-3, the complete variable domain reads DSGVTQTPKHLITATGQRVTLRCSPRSGDLSVYWYQQSLDQGLQFLIQYYNGEERAKGNILERFSAQQFPDLHSELNLSSLELGDSALYFCASSVEGLAGGNTDTQYFGPGTRLTVL.

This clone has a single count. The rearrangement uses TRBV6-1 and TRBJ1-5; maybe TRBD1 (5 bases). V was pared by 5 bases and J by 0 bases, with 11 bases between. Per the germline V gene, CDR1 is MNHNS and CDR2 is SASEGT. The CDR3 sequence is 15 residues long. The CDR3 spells CASSPGVFSNQPQHF. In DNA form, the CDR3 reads TGTGCCAGCAGTCCGGGGGTTTTTAGCAATCAGCCCCAGCATTTT.

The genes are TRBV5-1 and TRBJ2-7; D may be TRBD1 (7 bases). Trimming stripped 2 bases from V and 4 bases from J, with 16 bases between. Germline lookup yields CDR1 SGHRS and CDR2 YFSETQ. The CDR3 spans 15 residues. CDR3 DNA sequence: TGCGCCAGCAGCTTCACAGGGGACTCACTTTACGAGCAGTACTTC. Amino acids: CASSFTGDSLYEQYF.

The CDR3 bases are TGTGCCAGCAGCTTATCCCGGGACGGGGAGCTGTTTTTT. This sequence encodes CASSLSRDGELFF. The chain recombines TRBV11-3 with TRBJ2-2; a weak D match, TRBD2 (5 bases). The germline V gene encodes CDR1 SGHNT and CDR2 YENEEA. The V gene lost 2 bases and the J gene lost 7 bases, with 8 bases spanning the gap. The CDR3 runs 13 residues.

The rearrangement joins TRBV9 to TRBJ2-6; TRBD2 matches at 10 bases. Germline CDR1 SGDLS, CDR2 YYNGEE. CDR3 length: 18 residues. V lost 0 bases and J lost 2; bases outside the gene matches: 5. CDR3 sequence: CASSVGGLADPGANVLTF. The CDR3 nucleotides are TGTGCCAGCAGCGTAGGCGGACTAGCGGATCCTGGGGCCAACGTCCTGACTTTC.

The CDR3 region has the DNA TGTGCCAGCAGCGACCCTAGTATAAATACGCAGTATTTT. Translation: CASSDPSINTQYF. V is TRBV6-5 and J is TRBJ2-3; D is unresolved. V gave up 6 bases and J gave up 7 bases, with 14 bases separating them. CDR3 length: 13 residues. Germline V gene data show CDR1 as MNHEY and CDR2 as SVGAGI.

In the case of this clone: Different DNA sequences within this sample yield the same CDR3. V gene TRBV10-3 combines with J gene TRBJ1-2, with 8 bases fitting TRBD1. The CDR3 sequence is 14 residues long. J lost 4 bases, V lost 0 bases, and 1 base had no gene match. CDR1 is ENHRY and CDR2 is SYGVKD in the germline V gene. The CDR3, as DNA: TGTGCCATCAGTGAGTCGGACAGGGCCTATGGCTACACCTTC. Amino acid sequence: CAISESDRAYGYTF.

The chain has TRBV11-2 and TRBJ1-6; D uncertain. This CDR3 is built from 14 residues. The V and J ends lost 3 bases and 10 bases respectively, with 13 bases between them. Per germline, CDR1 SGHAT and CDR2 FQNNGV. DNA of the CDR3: TGTGCCAGCAGCTTTCGGCCAAGCGGGTCACCCCTCCACTTT. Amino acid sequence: CASSFRPSGSPLHF. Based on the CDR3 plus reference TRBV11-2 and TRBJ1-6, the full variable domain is EAGVAQSPRYKIIEKRQSVAFWCNPISGHATLYWYQQILGQGPKLLIQFQNNGVVDDSQLPKDRFSAERLKGVDSTLKIQPAKLEDSAVYLCASSFRPSGSPLHFGNGTRLTVT.